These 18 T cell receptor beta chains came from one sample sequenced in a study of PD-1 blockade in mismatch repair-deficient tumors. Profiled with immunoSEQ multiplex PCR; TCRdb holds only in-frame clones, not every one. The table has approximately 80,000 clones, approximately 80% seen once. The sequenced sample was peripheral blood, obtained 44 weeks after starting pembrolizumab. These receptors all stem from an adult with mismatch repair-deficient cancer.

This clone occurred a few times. In DNA form, the CDR3 reads TGTGCCAGCAGCTTAGCGGGAGGGAGGGGCAATGAGCAGTTCTTC. Its translation is CASSLAGGRGNEQFF. This sequence joins TRBV7-2 and TRBJ2-1; TRBD2 matches 7 bases. The junction had 5 bases not matched to a gene; V was cut back by 0 bases and J by 6 bases. The CDR3 length is 15 residues. Germline-derived CDR1 and CDR2 are SGHTA and FQGNSA.

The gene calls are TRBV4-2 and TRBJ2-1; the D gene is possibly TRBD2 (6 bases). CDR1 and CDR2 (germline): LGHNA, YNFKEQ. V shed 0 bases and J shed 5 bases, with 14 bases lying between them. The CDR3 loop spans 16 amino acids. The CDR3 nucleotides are TGTGCCAGCAGCCAAGATAGGAGGGAGTTGGACAATGAGCAGTTCTTC. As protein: CASSQDRRELDNEQFF.

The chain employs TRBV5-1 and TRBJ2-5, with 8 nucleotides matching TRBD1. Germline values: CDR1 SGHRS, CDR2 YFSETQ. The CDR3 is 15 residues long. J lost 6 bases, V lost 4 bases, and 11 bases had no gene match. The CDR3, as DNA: TGCGCCAGCAGCATCGGACAGGGACGTTTTCAGACCCAGTACTTC. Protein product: CASSIGQGRFQTQYF.

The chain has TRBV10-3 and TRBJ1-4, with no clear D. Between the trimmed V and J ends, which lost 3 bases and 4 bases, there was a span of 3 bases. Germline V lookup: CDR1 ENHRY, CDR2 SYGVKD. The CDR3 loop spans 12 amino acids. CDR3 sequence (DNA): TGTGCCATCAGTGATAATAATGAAAAACTGTTTTTT. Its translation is CAISDNNEKLFF.

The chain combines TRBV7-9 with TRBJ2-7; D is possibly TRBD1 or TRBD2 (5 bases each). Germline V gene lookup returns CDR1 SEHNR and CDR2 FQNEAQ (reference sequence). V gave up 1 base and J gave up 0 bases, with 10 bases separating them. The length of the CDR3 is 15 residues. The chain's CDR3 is CASSLGGTLSYEQYF. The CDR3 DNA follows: TGTGCCAGCAGCTTAGGGGGGACCCTCTCCTACGAGCAGTACTTC.

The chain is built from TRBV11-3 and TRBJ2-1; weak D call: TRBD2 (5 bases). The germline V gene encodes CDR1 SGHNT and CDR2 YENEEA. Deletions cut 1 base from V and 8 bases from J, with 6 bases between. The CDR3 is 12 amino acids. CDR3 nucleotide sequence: TGTGCCAGCAGCTTAGGGGGAGATGAGCAGTTCTTC. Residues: CASSLGGDEQFF.

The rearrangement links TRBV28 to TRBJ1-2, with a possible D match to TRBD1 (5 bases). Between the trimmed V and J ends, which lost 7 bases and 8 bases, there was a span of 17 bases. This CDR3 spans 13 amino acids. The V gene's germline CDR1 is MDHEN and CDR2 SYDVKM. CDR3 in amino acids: CASIPGGGLGYTF. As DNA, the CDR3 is TGTGCCAGCATCCCGGGCGGGGGTCTAGGCTACACCTTC.

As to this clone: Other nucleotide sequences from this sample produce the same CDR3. CDR3 nucleotides: TGTGCCAGCAGTTACTCCCGAACAGGGGGGGGCTATGGCTACACCTTC. Translating gives CASSYSRTGGGYGYTF. The chain links TRBV6-5 to TRBJ1-2; 8 nucleotides match TRBD1. Germline CDR1 MNHEY, CDR2 SVGAGI. The CDR3 consists of 16 residues. V dropped 0 bases and J dropped 4; count of bases not matched to a gene: 7.

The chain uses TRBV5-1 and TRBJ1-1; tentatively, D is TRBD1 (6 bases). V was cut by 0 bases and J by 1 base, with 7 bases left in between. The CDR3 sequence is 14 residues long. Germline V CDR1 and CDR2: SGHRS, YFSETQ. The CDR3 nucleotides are TGCGCCAGCAGCTTGGGACAGGCGAACACTGAAGCTTTCTTT. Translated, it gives CASSLGQANTEAFF.

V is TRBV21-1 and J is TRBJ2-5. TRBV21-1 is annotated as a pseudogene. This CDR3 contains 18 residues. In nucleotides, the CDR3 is TGTGCCAGCAGCTCACCCCGGGTGGGCGACCCGCGCCAAGAGACCCAGTACTTC. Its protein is CASSSPRVGDPRQETQYF.

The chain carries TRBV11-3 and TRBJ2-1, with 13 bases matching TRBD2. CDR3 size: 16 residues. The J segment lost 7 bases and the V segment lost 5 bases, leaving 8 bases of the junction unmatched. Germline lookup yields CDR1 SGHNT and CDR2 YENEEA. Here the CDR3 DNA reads TGTGCCAGCAGCAAGCCGACTAGCGGGAGGTCGAATGAGCAGTTCTTC. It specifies CASSKPTSGRSNEQFF. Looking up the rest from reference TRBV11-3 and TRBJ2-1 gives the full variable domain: EAGVVQSPRYKIIEKKQPVAFWCNPISGHNTLYWYLQNLGQGPELLIRYENEEAVDDSQLPKDRFSAERLKGVDSTLKIQPAELGDSAVYLCASSKPTSGRSNEQFFGPGTRLTVL.

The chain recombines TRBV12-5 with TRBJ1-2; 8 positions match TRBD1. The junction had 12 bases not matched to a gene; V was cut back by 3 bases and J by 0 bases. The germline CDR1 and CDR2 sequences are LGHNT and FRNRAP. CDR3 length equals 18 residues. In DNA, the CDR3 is TGTGCTAGTGGTTTCTATAACATATGGGACAGGACTAACTATGGCTACACCTTC. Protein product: CASGFYNIWDRTNYGYTF. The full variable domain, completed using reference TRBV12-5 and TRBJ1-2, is DARVTQTPRHKVTEMGQEVTMRCQPILGHNTVFWYRQTMMQGLELLAYFRNRAPLDDSGMPKDRFSAEMPDATLATLKIQPSEPRDSAVYFCASGFYNIWDRTNYGYTFGSGTRLTVV.

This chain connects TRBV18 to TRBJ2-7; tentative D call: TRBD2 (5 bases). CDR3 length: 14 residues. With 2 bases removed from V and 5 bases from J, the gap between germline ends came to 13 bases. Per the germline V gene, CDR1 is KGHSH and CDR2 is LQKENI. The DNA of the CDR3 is TGTGCCAGCTCACCAAACCCGGGATCGGACGAGCAGTACTTC. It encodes CASSPNPGSDEQYF.

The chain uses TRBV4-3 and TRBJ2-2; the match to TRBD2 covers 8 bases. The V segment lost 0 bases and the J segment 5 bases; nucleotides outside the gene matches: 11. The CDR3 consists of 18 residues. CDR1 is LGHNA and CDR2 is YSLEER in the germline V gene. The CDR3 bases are TGCGCCAGCAGCCAAGAGCCGGCGGGGGGCCTGGAAACCGGGGAGCTGTTTTTT. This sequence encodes CASSQEPAGGLETGELFF.

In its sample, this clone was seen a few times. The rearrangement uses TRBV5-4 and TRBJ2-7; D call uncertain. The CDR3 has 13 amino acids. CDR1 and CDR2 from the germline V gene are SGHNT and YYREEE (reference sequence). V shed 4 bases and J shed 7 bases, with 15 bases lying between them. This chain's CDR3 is CASSQLGSGEQYF. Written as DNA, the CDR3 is TGTGCCAGCAGCCAGTTGGGGTCGGGTGAGCAGTACTTC.

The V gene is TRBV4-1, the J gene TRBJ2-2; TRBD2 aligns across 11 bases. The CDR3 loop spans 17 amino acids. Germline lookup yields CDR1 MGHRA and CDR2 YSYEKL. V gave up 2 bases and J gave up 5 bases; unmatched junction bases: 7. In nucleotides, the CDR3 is TGCGCCAGCAGCCAATCCACTAGCGGGAGAAATACCGGGGAGCTGTTTTTT. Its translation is CASSQSTSGRNTGELFF.

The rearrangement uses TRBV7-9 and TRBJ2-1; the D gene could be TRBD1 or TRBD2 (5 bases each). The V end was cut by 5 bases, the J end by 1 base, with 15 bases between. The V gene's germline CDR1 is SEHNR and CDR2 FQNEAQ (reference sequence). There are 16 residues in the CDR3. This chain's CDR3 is CASSPTEGFSYNEQFF. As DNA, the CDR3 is TGTGCCAGCAGCCCCACCGAGGGGTTTTCCTACAATGAGCAGTTCTTC.

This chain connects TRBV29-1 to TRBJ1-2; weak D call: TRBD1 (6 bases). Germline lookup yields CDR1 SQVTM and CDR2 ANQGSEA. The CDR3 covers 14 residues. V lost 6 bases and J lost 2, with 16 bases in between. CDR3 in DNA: TGCAGCGTCCATACCGGGACAAGAAACTATGGCTACACCTTC. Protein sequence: CSVHTGTRNYGYTF.